This TCR beta chain was sequenced during a study of kidney transplant recipient with SARS-CoV-2 infection. V dropped 5 bases and J dropped 0 bases, with 19 bases sitting between them. The CDR3 has 17 amino acids. Per the germline V gene, CDR1 is MNHNS and CDR2 is SASEGT. Via MiXCR, TCRdb re-called the reads, giving one row per CDR3 protein. The data show approximately 250,000 distinct CDR3 sequences, with around 28% seen just once and about 7% held by the top ten. V gene TRBV6-1 combines with J gene TRBJ1-1, with D maybe TRBD1 (5 bases). Here the sequenced sample was a blood sample, taken at baseline and between days 110 and 120 from a kidney transplant recipient. This receptor was taken from a male patient in his thirties who had COVID-19 and was a kidney transplant recipient. Some of these T cells may belong to the graft donor. The CDR3 spells CASSPGSRLAMNTEAFF. The CDR3 bases are TGTGCCAGCAGTCCAGGGAGTCGTTTGGCCATGAACACTGAAGCTTTCTTT.